This T cell receptor beta chain came from a study of blood T cell repertoires in COVID-19. CDR1 and CDR2 from the germline V gene are SGHRS and YFSETQ. V shed 8 bases and J 2 bases; nucleotides not matched to a gene: 9. The CDR3 is 16 amino acids. Authors' processing steps: Amplification with reference gene primers provided the estimates of nucleated cell counts. Sequencing used immunoSEQ multiplex PCR; TCRdb keeps in-frame clones, though not all of them. V, J and clone size are taken as reported in that table, and D and trimming were inferred from the DNA itself. The table shows fewer than 250,000 clones, with 65% to 90% occurring only once.

The TCR was taken from a woman in her 70s with acute or convalescent COVID-19. The chain has TRBV5-1 and TRBJ2-6; 8 bases are shared with TRBD1. The material sequenced was peripheral blood. Written as DNA, the CDR3 is TGCGCCAGTAGAGGACAGGGAAATACTGGGGCCAACGTCCTGACTTTC. Translated: CASRGQGNTGANVLTF. Complete variable domain (other parts from reference TRBV5-1 and TRBJ2-6): KAGVTQTPRYLIKTRGQQVTLSCSPISGHRSVSWYQQTPGQGLQFLFEYFSETQRNKGNFPGRFSGRQFSNSRSEMNVSTLELGDSALYLCASRGQGNTGANVLTFGAGSRLTVL.